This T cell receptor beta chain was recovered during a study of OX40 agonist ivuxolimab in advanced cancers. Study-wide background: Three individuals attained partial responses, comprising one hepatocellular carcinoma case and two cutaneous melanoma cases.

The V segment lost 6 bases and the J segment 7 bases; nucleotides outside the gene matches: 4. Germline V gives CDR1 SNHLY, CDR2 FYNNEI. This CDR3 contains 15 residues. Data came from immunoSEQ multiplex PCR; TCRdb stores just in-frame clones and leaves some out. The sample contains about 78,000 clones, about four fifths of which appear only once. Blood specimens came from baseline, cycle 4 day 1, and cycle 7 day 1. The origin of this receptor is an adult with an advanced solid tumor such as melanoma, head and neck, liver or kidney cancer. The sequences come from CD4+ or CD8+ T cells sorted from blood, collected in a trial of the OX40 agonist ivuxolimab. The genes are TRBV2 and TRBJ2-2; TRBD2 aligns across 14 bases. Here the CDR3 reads CASRGLAGDGGELFF. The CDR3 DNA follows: TGTGCCAGCAGGGGACTAGCGGGAGACGGCGGGGAGCTGTTTTTT.